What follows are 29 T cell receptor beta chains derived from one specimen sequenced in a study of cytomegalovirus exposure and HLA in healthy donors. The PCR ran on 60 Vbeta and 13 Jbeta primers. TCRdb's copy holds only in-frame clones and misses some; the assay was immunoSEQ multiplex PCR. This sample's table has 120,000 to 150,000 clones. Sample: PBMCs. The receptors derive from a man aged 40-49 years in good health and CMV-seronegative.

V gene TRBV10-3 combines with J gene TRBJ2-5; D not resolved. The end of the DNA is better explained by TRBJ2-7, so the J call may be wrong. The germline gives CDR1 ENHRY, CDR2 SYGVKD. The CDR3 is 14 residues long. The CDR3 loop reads CAISGSPSVYEQYF. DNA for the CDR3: TGTGCCATCAGTGGTAGCCCTAGTGTCTACGAGCAGTACTTC.

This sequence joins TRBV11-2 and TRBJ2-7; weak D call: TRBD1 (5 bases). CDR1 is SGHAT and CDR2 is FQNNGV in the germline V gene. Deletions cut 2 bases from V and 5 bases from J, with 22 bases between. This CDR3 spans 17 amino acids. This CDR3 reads CASSLFHGAGQRNEQYF. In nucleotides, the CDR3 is TGTGCCAGCAGCTTATTCCACGGTGCAGGACAACGAAACGAGCAGTACTTC.

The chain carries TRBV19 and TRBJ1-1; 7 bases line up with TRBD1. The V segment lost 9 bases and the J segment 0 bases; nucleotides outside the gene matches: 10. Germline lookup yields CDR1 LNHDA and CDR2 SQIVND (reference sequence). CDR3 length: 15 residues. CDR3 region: CASTATGFMNTEAFF. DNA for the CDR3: TGTGCCAGCACTGCGACAGGGTTCATGAACACTGAAGCTTTCTTT.

In nucleotides, the CDR3 is TGTGCCAGCAGTGTTCAGGAAAATTCACCCCTCCACTTT. Protein product: CASSVQENSPLHF. The chain employs TRBV2 and TRBJ1-6; D unclear. Trimming shortened V by 4 bases and J by 7 bases, and 8 bases separated the two germline ends. The CDR3 has 13 residues. Per germline, CDR1 SNHLY and CDR2 FYNNEI.

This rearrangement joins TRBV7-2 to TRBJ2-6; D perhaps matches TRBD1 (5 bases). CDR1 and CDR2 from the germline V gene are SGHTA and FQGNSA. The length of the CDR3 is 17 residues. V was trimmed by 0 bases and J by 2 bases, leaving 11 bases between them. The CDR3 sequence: CASSLAGDSPGANVLTF. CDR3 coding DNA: TGTGCCAGCAGCTTAGCGGGTGACAGCCCTGGGGCCAACGTCCTGACTTTC.

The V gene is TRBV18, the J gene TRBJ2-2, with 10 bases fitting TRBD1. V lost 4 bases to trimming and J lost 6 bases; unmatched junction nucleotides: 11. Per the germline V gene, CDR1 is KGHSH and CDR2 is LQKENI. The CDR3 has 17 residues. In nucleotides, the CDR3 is TGTGCCAGCTCACTGCGCCGGGACAGGGGTTCGGCCGGGGAGCTGTTTTTT. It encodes CASSLRRDRGSAGELFF. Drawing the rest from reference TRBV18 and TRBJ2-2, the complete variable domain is NAGVMQNPRHLVRRRGQEARLRCSPMKGHSHVYWYRQLPEEGLKFMVYLQKENIIDESGMPKERFSAEFPKEGPSILRIQQVVRGDSAAYFCASSLRRDRGSAGELFFGEGSRLTVL.

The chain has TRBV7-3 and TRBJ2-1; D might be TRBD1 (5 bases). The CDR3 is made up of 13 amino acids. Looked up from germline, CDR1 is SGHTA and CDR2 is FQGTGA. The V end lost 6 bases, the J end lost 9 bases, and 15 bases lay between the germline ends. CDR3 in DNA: TGTGCCAGCAGTGTAAGGGGCGGCCGTGAGCAGTTCTTC. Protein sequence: CASSVRGGREQFF. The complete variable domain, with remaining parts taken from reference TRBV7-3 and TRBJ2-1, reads GAGVSQTPSNKVTEKGKYVELRCDPISGHTALYWYRQSLGQGPEFLIYFQGTGAADDSGLPNDRFFAVRPEGSVSTLKIQRTERGDSAVYLCASSVRGGREQFFGPGTRLTVL.

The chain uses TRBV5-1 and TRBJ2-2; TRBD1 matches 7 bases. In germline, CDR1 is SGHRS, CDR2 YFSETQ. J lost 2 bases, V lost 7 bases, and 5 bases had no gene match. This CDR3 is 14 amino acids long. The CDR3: CASQGQYNTGELFF. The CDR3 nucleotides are TGCGCCAGCCAGGGACAGTACAACACCGGGGAGCTGTTTTTT.

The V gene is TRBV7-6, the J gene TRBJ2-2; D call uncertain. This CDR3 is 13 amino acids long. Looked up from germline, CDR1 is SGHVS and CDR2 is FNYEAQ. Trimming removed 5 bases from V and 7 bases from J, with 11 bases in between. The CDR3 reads CASSISRDGELFF. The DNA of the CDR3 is TGTGCCAGCAGCATTAGCCGAGACGGGGAGCTGTTTTTT.

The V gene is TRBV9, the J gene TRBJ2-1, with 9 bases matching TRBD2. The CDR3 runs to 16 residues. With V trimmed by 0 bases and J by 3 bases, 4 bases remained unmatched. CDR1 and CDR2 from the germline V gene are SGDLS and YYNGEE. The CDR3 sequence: CASSVALAGHYNEQFF. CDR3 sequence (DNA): TGTGCCAGCAGCGTAGCGCTAGCGGGGCACTACAATGAGCAGTTCTTC.

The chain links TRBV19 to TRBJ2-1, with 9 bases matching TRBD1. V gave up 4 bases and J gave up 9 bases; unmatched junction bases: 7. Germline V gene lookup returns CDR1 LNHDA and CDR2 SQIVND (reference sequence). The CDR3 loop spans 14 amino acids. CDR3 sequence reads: CASSTPGQGGEQFF. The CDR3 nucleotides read TGTGCCAGTAGTACACCGGGACAGGGTGGTGAGCAGTTCTTC. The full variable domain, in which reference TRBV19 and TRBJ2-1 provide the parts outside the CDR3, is DGGITQSPKYLFRKEGQNVTLSCEQNLNHDAMYWYRQDPGQGLRLIYYSQIVNDFQKGDIAEGYSVSREKKESFPLTVTSAQKNPTAFYLCASSTPGQGGEQFFGPGTRLTVL.

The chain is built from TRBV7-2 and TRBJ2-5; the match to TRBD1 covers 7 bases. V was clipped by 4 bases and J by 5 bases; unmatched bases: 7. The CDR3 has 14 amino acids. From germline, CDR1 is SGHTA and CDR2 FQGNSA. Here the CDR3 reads CASSSTGTKETQYF. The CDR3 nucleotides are TGTGCCAGCAGCTCGACAGGGACCAAGGAGACCCAGTACTTC.

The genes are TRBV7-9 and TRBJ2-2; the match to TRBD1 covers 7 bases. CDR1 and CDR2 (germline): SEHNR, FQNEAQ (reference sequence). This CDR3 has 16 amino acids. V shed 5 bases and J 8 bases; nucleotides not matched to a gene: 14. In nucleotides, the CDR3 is TGTGCCAGCAGCCCGAGCCGGGACAGTCTGTGGGGGGAGCTGTTTTTT. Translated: CASSPSRDSLWGELFF.

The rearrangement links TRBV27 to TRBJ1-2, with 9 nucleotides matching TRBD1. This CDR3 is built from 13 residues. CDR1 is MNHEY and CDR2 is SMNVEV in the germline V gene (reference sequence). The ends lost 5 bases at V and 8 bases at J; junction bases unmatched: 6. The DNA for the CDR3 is TGTGCCAGCAGTGGACAGGGGTTCGGAGGCTACACCTTC. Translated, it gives CASSGQGFGGYTF.

Written as DNA, the CDR3 is TGTGCCAGCAGCCCCCTGGCTGGTGGGAGCGGAAACACCATATATTTT. It translates to CASSPLAGGSGNTIYF. The chain has TRBV11-2 and TRBJ1-3, with D unresolved. V lost 5 bases, J lost 4 bases, and 18 bases lay in between. Germline V lookup: CDR1 SGHAT, CDR2 FQNNGV. CDR3 length equals 16 residues.

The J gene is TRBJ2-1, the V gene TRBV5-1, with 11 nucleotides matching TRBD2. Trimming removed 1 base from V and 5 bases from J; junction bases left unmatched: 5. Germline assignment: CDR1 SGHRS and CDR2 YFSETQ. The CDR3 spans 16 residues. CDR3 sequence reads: CASSLSGTSGHNEQFF. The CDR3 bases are TGCGCCAGCAGCTTGTCTGGGACTAGCGGTCACAATGAGCAGTTCTTC.

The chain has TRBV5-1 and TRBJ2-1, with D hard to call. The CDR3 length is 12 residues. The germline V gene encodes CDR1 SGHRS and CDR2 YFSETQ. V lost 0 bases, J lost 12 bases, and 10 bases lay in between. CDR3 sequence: CASSLESYGQFF. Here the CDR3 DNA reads TGCGCCAGCAGCTTGGAAAGCTACGGGCAGTTCTTC.

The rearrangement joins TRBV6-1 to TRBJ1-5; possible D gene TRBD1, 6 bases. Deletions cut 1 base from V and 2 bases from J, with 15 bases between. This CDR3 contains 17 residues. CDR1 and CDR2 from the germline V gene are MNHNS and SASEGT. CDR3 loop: CASSEEGGNRGNQPQHF. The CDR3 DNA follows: TGTGCCAGCAGTGAAGAAGGGGGAAATCGGGGCAATCAGCCCCAGCATTTT.

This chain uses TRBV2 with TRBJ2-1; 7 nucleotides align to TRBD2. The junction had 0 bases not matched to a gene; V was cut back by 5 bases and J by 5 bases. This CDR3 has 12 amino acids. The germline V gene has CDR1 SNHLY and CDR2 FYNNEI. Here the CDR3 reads CASSRGDNEQFF. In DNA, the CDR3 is TGTGCCAGCAGTCGGGGGGACAATGAGCAGTTCTTC.

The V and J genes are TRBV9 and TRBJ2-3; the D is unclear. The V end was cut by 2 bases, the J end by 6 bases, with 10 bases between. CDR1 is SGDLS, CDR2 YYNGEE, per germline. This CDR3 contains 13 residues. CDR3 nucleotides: TGTGCCAGCAGCGTTCAGGTTTTCGATACGCAGTATTTT. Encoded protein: CASSVQVFDTQYF.

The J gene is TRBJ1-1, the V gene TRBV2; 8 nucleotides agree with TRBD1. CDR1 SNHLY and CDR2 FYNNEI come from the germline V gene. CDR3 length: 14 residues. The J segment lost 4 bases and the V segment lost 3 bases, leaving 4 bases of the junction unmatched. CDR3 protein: CASSDGQGITEAFF. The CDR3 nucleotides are TGTGCCAGCAGTGATGGACAGGGCATCACTGAAGCTTTCTTT. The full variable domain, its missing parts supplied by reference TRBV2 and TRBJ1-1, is EPEVTQTPSHQVTQMGQEVILRCVPISNHLYFYWYRQILGQKVEFLVSFYNNEISEKSEIFDDQFSVERPDGSNFTLKIRSTKLEDSAMYFCASSDGQGITEAFFGQGTRLTVV.

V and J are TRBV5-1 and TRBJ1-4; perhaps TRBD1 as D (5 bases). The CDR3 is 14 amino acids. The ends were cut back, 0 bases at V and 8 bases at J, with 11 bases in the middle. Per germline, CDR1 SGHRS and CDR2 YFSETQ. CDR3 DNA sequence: TGCGCCAGCAGCTTGGAGGGACGGGGGGAAAAACTGTTTTTT. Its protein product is CASSLEGRGEKLFF.

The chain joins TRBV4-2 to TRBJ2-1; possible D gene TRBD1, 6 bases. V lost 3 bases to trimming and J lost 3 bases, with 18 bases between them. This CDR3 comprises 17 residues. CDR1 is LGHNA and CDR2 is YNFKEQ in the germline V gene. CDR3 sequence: CASSHGSGTSIYNEQFF. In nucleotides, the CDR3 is TGTGCCAGCAGCCACGGATCCGGGACATCGATCTACAATGAGCAGTTCTTC.

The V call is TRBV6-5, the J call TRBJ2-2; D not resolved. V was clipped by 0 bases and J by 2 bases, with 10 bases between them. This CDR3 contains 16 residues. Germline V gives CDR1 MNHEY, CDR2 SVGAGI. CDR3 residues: CASSYSMGSNTGELFF. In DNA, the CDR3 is TGTGCCAGCAGTTACTCGATGGGCAGCAACACCGGGGAGCTGTTTTTT.

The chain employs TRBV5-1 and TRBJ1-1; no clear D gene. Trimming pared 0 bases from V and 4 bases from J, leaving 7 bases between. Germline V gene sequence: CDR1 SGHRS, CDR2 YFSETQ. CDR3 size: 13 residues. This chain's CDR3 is CASSLAPGTEAFF. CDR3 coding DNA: TGCGCCAGCAGCTTGGCCCCGGGCACTGAAGCTTTCTTT.

The CDR3 region has the DNA TGTGCCAGTAGGTGGGGGGATGGCACTGAAGCTTTCTTT. It yields the protein CASRWGDGTEAFF. The V gene is TRBV7-9, the J gene TRBJ1-1, with a weak D call TRBD1 (5 bases). This CDR3 comprises 13 residues. Germline-derived CDR1 and CDR2 are SEHNR and FQNEAQ (reference sequence). Trimming left V 9 bases short and J 4 bases short, with 15 bases between.

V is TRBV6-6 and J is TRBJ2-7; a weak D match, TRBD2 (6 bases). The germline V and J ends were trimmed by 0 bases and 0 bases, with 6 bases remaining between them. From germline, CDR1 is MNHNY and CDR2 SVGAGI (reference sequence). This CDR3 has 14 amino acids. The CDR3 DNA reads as TGTGCCAGCAGTTACTCGGACTACTCCTACGAGCAGTACTTC. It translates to CASSYSDYSYEQYF.

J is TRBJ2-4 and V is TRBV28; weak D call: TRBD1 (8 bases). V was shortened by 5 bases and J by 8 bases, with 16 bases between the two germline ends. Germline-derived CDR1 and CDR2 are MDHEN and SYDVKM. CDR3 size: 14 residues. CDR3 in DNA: TGTGCCAGCAGTCCAGGGGGCGGGGGTTACATTCAGTACTTC. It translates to CASSPGGGGYIQYF.

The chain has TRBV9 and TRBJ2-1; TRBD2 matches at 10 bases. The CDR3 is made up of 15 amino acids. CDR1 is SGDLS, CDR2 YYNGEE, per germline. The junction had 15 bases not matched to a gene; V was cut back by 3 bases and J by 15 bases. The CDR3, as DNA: TGTGCCAGCAGCGGGCTAGCGGGGGTTTTATCCGCTCGGTTCTTC. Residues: CASSGLAGVLSARFF.